This T cell receptor beta chain was sequenced for a study of T cells in narcolepsy. The overall study: Healthy controls were enrolled alongside patients with narcolepsy type 1 or type 2.

Trimming took off 2 bases at V and 0 bases at J, with 14 bases between the two ends. CDR1 is LGHNA and CDR2 is YSLEER in the germline V gene. This CDR3 has 16 amino acids. On this clone itself: The antigen is unknown.

Produced via immunoSEQ multiplex PCR; TCRdb's table is partial and in-frame only. The profile shows tens of thousands of clones, about 90% of them singletons. General study findings and limits: No autoreactive T cell clone sequences appeared in some memory CD4+ repertoires. Autoreactive HCRT-specific and TRIB2-specific clonotypes were marked in same-patient CSF-versus-blood CD4+ comparisons. Blood of same and different patients, but not healthy controls, reportedly held recurring autoreactive clonotypes.

The TCR was taken from a human donor with narcolepsy. The sequencing sample was made of CD45RA- memory CD4+ T cells from PBMCs. The V gene is TRBV4-3, the J gene TRBJ2-7, with D possibly TRBD1 on 6 matching bases. Here the CDR3 reads CASSQSGVPGSYEQYF. CDR3 sequence (DNA): TGCGCCAGCAGCCAATCAGGGGTCCCGGGCTCCTACGAGCAGTACTTC.